Here is one T cell receptor beta chain with its context. This entry belongs to a study of blood T cell repertoires in COVID-19. For the study at large: T cells, B-cell-depleted T cells, or PBMCs provided the cDNA or gDNA that served as material.

Sequenced by immunoSEQ multiplex PCR; TCRdb stores in-frame clones only, minus some. This table has 35,000 to 45,000 clones, about 85% appearing once. This CDR3 has 17 residues. With 5 bases clipped from V and 6 bases from J, the junction kept 18 bases outside the gene matches. In germline, CDR1 is MNHEY, CDR2 SMNVEV (reference sequence). This chain links TRBV27 with TRBJ2-7; 8 nucleotides match TRBD2. The receptor was derived from a woman aged 70 to 79 in a cohort sampled during active COVID-19. Sequencing was carried out using peripheral blood. Here the CDR3 DNA reads TGTGCCAGCAGTCTCCAGTGGGGGGTAGCGGGACCTGTCGAGCAGTACTTC. This codes for CASSLQWGVAGPVEQYF.